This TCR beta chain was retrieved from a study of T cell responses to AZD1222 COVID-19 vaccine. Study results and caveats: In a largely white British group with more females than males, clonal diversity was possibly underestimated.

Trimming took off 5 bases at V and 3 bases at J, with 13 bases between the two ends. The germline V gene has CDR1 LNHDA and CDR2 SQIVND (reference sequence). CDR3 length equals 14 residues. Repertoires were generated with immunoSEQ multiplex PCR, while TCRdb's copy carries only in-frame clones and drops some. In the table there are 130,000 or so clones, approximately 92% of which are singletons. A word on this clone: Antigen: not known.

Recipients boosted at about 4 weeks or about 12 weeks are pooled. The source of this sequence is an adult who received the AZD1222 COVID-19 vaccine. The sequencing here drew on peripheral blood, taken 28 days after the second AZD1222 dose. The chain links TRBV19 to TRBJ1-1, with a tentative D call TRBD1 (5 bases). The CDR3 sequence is CASSPRGGDTEAFF. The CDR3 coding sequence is TGTGCCAGTAGTCCTAGGGGAGGGGACACTGAAGCTTTCTTT.